This entry lists 26 T cell receptor beta chains sequenced from one sample in a study of blood T cell repertoires in COVID-19. Sequencing used immunoSEQ multiplex PCR; TCRdb keeps in-frame clones, though not all of them. The top ten clones hold 4.3% of a sample with over 70,000 clones, around 90% of them seen once. Sequencing was carried out using peripheral blood. These receptor sequences come from a woman aged 80 or over with active or convalescent COVID-19.

Concerning this clone: Other DNA sequences within the sample encode an identical CDR3. V gene TRBV5-1 combines with J gene TRBJ2-5; D gene ambiguous. Trimming pared 0 bases from V and 1 base from J, leaving 7 bases between. Germline-derived CDR1 and CDR2 are SGHRS and YFSETQ. The CDR3 spans 14 residues. The CDR3 loop is CASSLGGSQETQYF. CDR3 coding DNA: TGCGCCAGCAGCTTGGGTGGCTCCCAAGAGACCCAGTACTTC.

The count of this clone is one. The V and J genes are TRBV29-1 and TRBJ2-7, with 9 bases lining up with TRBD1. The CDR3 runs to 12 residues. Per germline, CDR1 SQVTM and CDR2 ANQGSEA. CDR3 DNA: TGCAGGTGGGACAGGGTGAACTACGAGCAGTACTTC. It yields the protein CRWDRVNYEQYF.

The J gene is TRBJ1-5, the V gene TRBV7-2; D call uncertain. Germline values: CDR1 SGHTA, CDR2 FQGNSA. V lost 1 base and J lost 9, with 10 bases in between. This CDR3 has 13 residues. The DNA for the CDR3 is TGTGCCAGCAGCTTAGACTTCGGGAGGCCCCAGCATTTT. Translation: CASSLDFGRPQHF. The variable domain in full, completed from reference TRBV7-2 and TRBJ1-5, reads GAGVSQSPSNKVTEKGKDVELRCDPISGHTALYWYRQSLGQGLEFLIYFQGNSAPDKSGLPSDRFSAERTGGSVSTLTIQRTQQEDSAVYLCASSLDFGRPQHFGDGTRLSIL.

The J gene is TRBJ2-3, the V gene TRBV2; 12 bases fit TRBD2. CDR3 length: 17 amino acids. Germline V gene lookup returns CDR1 SNHLY and CDR2 FYNNEI. With V trimmed by 4 bases and J by 0 bases, 5 bases remained unmatched. Here the CDR3 reads CASSGGLAGPSTDTQYF. CDR3 nucleotide sequence: TGTGCCAGCAGTGGTGGACTAGCGGGACCTAGCACAGATACGCAGTATTTT.

J is TRBJ2-7 and V is TRBV3-1 (or the pseudogene TRBV3-2); 11 bases fit TRBD2. V lost 4 bases and J lost 5; bases outside the gene matches: 4. The CDR3 totals 14 residues. CDR1 and CDR2 (germline): LGHDT, YNNKEL (reference sequence). CDR3 in amino acids: CASSLAGGPDEQYF. The DNA for the CDR3 is TGTGCCAGCAGCCTAGCGGGAGGGCCAGACGAGCAGTACTTC.

The rearrangement uses TRBV18 and TRBJ1-1, with D perhaps TRBD1 (6 bases). Deletions cut 6 bases from V and 1 base from J, with 12 bases between. This CDR3 spans 14 amino acids. Germline CDR1 KGHSH, CDR2 LQKENI. The chain's CDR3 is CASSQGLENTEAFF. The DNA of the CDR3 is TGTGCCAGCTCGCAGGGGCTGGAGAACACTGAAGCTTTCTTT.

The V and J genes are TRBV9 and TRBJ2-7; 10 bases are a match to TRBD2. This CDR3 has 15 amino acids. Germline trimming cut 4 bases from V and 4 bases from J; bases unmatched to any gene: 8. CDR1 is SGDLS, CDR2 YYNGEE, per germline. CDR3 in amino acids: CASSPQAGGIYEQYF. The CDR3 DNA follows: TGTGCCAGCAGCCCGCAAGCGGGAGGGATTTACGAGCAGTACTTC.

The chain employs TRBV18 and TRBJ2-7, with TRBD1 matching over 8 bases. The V and J ends lost 4 bases and 4 bases, in that order; junction bases with no gene match: 3. CDR3 length: 13 residues. Germline CDR1 reads KGHSH; CDR2 reads LQKENI. DNA for the CDR3: TGTGCCAGCTCACAAGGACAGGGTTACGAGCAGTACTTC. Amino acids: CASSQGQGYEQYF.

This sequence joins TRBV5-1 and TRBJ2-1; D is perhaps TRBD2 (6 bases). The V and J ends lost 0 bases and 3 bases respectively, with 10 bases between them. Germline CDR1 SGHRS, CDR2 YFSETQ. The CDR3 has 15 residues. CDR3 DNA sequence: TGCGCCAGCAGCTTGGGTAGGACTAACTACAATGAGCAGTTCTTC. It codes for CASSLGRTNYNEQFF.

The rearrangement joins TRBV7-2 to TRBJ1-4, with D tentatively TRBD1 (5 bases). The germline V and J ends were trimmed by 5 bases and 3 bases, with 16 bases remaining between them. This CDR3 has 16 residues. Germline V gene sequence: CDR1 SGHTA, CDR2 FQGNSA. The DNA of the CDR3 is TGTGCCAGCAGCGCCTCCGTCTCCAGGGCTAATGAAAAACTGTTTTTT. Amino acid sequence: CASSASVSRANEKLFF.

The chain joins TRBV3-1 (or the pseudogene TRBV3-2) to TRBJ2-7, with 7 bases that match TRBD1. This CDR3 has 15 amino acids. V lost 2 bases, J lost 3 bases, and 7 bases stayed unmatched. Germline V gives CDR1 LGHDT, CDR2 YNNKEL (reference sequence). CDR3 DNA sequence: TGTGCCAGCAGCCAAATAGGGACAGTAAACTACGAGCAGTACTTC. It translates to CASSQIGTVNYEQYF.

The J gene is TRBJ2-1, the V gene TRBV5-1; D not certain. Trimming took 0 bases from V and 0 from J, leaving 7 bases between them. The V gene's germline CDR1 is SGHRS and CDR2 YFSETQ. CDR3 length: 15 amino acids. The DNA for the CDR3 is TGCGCCAGCAGCTTGGCCTCCTACTCCTACAATGAGCAGTTCTTC. Protein product: CASSLASYSYNEQFF. The complete variable domain, with remaining parts taken from reference TRBV5-1 and TRBJ2-1, reads KAGVTQTPRYLIKTRGQQVTLSCSPISGHRSVSWYQQTPGQGLQFLFEYFSETQRNKGNFPGRFSGRQFSNSRSEMNVSTLELGDSALYLCASSLASYSYNEQFFGPGTRLTVL.

The rearrangement uses TRBV7-8 and TRBJ1-3; no firm D call. Deletions cut 1 base from V and 2 bases from J, with 9 bases between. The germline CDR1 and CDR2 sequences are SGHVS and FQNEAQ. The CDR3 consists of 15 residues. The CDR3 DNA is TGTGCCAGCAGCTTAGGGGCCGCTACTGGAAACACCATATATTTT. Protein: CASSLGAATGNTIYF.

The CDR3 region has the DNA TGTGCCAGCTCAGAGGGGGAGCGGAGGACCATATATTTT. Its protein is CASSEGERRTIYF. The chain links TRBV12-3 or TRBV12-4 to TRBJ1-3; D may be TRBD1 (6 bases). This CDR3 spans 13 amino acids. V was shortened by 8 bases and J by 10 bases, with 18 bases between the two germline ends.

This rearrangement joins TRBV18 to TRBJ1-1; no reliable D call. V lost 2 bases, J lost 3 bases, and 7 bases lay in between. CDR3 length: 13 residues. The V gene's germline CDR1 is KGHSH and CDR2 LQKENI. In nucleotides, the CDR3 is TGTGCCAGCTCACCAGCCGGGTACACTGAAGCTTTCTTT. Protein product: CASSPAGYTEAFF.

This chain connects TRBV10-1 to TRBJ2-6, with 8 bases that match TRBD1. The V and J ends lost 2 bases and 0 bases, in that order; junction bases with no gene match: 18. The CDR3 has 22 amino acids. Per germline, CDR1 WNHNN and CDR2 SYGVQD (reference sequence). CDR3: CASSEPQPPLTGASSGANVLTF. The CDR3 DNA reads TGCGCCAGCAGTGAGCCCCAGCCTCCCTTGACAGGGGCCTCCTCTGGGGCCAACGTCCTGACTTTC.

A word on this clone: The sample has other DNA sequences that encode this CDR3 too. V and J are TRBV5-1 and TRBJ1-1, with 8 bases aligning to TRBD1. The germline V gene encodes CDR1 SGHRS and CDR2 YFSETQ. Trimming removed 4 bases from V and 1 base from J; junction bases left unmatched: 9. This CDR3 is 16 amino acids long. CDR3 region: CASSAQGQGTNTEAFF. CDR3 DNA: TGCGCCAGCAGCGCCCAAGGACAGGGAACGAACACTGAAGCTTTCTTT.

This clone was recorded only once. The V gene is TRBV29-1, the J gene TRBJ2-3; D may be TRBD2 (6 bases). This CDR3 spans 12 amino acids. CDR1 is SQVTM, CDR2 ANQGSEA, per germline. V was cut by 7 bases and J by 5 bases, with 13 bases left in between. CDR3 sequence: CSALTGGDTQYF. The CDR3 coding sequence is TGCAGCGCTCTAACCGGGGGAGATACGCAGTATTTT.

This clone was recorded only once. The chain uses TRBV7-9 and TRBJ2-7, with TRBD2 identical over 13 bases. Germline loops: CDR1 SEHNR, CDR2 FQNEAQ (reference sequence). Unmatched junction bases numbered 1, after V lost 5 bases and J lost 0 bases. The CDR3 is made up of 15 amino acids. Written as DNA, the CDR3 is TGTGCCAGCAGCCGGACTAGCGGGAGCTCCTACGAGCAGTACTTC. Protein sequence: CASSRTSGSSYEQYF.

This clone has only a few counts. The chain recombines TRBV7-9 with TRBJ2-3; 9 nucleotides align to TRBD1. CDR3 length: 15 amino acids. The V gene's germline CDR1 is SEHNR and CDR2 FQNEAQ (reference sequence). V lost 4 bases to trimming and J lost 4 bases; unmatched junction nucleotides: 6. The CDR3: CASSWGQGDADTQYF. Written as DNA, the CDR3 is TGTGCCAGCAGCTGGGGACAGGGCGACGCAGATACGCAGTATTTT.

As regards this clone: Sequence at one end of the junction differs from germline and may be a read error. The chain combines TRBV7-3 with TRBJ1-1; the match to TRBD1 covers 7 bases. Germline V gives CDR1 SGHTA, CDR2 FQGTGA. The CDR3 is made up of 13 amino acids. The CDR3 DNA reads as TGTGCCAGCAGCCTAACAGGGGACACTGAAGCTTTCTTT. Translating it yields CASSLTGDTEAFF. The full variable domain, rest sourced from reference TRBV7-3 and TRBJ1-1, is GAGVSQTPSNKVTEKGKYVELRCDPISGHTALYWYRQSLGQGPEFLIYFQGTGAADDSGLPNDRFFAVRPEGSVSTLKIQRTERGDSAVYLCASSLTGDTEAFFGQGTRLTVV.

The rearrangement joins TRBV5-1 to TRBJ2-1, with 8 bases that match TRBD1. With V trimmed by 1 base and J by 11 bases, 11 bases remained unmatched. The CDR3 loop spans 15 amino acids. The V gene's germline CDR1 is SGHRS and CDR2 YFSETQ. The CDR3 nucleotides are TGCGCCAGCAGCTTGCCCGAAGGACAGGGTGCCAAGCAGTTCTTC. Residues: CASSLPEGQGAKQFF.

The chain carries TRBV6-1 and TRBJ1-4; the D gene is possibly TRBD1 (5 bases). This CDR3 has 15 amino acids. V lost 2 bases to trimming and J lost 5 bases, with 12 bases between them. Germline CDR1 and CDR2: MNHNS and SASEGT. CDR3 in amino acids: CASSEYGRVNEKLFF. CDR3 DNA sequence: TGTGCCAGCAGTGAATACGGCAGGGTAAATGAAAAACTGTTTTTT.

This clone is a singleton in its sample. V and J are TRBV29-1 and TRBJ2-1; 10 positions agree with TRBD2. J was trimmed by 1 base and V by 7 bases; bases with no gene match: 13. Germline V gives CDR1 SQVTM, CDR2 ANQGSEA. This CDR3 is 17 amino acids long. The CDR3 loop is CSGTSLLAGESYNEQFF. CDR3 nucleotide sequence: TGCAGCGGAACCTCACTTCTAGCGGGAGAGTCCTACAATGAGCAGTTCTTC.

The chain uses TRBV6-1 and TRBJ2-3; D possibly corresponds to TRBD2 (5 bases). V shed 2 bases and J shed 5 bases, with 8 bases lying between them. This CDR3 spans 13 amino acids. Germline V CDR1 and CDR2: MNHNS, SASEGT. The CDR3 spells CASSESRGDTQYF. CDR3 nucleotide sequence: TGTGCCAGCAGTGAATCCCGGGGAGATACGCAGTATTTT.

The chain carries TRBV30 and TRBJ1-6; D is uncertain. CDR1 is GTSNPN, CDR2 SVGIG, per germline (reference sequence). The CDR3 is made up of 15 amino acids. The V and J ends lost 0 bases and 7 bases respectively, with 13 bases between them. CDR3: CAWSVSGWRNSPLHF. DNA of the CDR3: TGTGCCTGGAGTGTTTCGGGGTGGCGCAATTCACCCCTCCACTTT.